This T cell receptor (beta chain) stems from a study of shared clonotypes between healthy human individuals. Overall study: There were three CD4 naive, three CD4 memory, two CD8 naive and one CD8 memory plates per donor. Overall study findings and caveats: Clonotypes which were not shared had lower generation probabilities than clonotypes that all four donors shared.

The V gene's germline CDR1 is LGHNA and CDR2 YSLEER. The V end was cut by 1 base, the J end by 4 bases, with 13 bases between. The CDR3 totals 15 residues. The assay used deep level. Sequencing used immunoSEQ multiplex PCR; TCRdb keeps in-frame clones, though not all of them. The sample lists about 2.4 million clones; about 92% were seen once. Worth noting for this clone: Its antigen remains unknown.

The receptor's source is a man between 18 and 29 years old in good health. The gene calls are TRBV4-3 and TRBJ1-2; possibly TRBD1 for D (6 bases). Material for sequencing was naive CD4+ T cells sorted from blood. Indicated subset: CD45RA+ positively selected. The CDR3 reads CASSQGDGQSYGYTF. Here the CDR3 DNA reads TGCGCCAGCAGCCAAGGGGACGGACAGTCCTATGGCTACACCTTC.